One sample yielded the 6 T cell receptor beta chains listed below, sequenced in a study of cytomegalovirus exposure and HLA in healthy donors. PCR involved 60 Vbeta and 13 Jbeta primers. The method was immunoSEQ multiplex PCR; TCRdb's version includes in-frame clones alone and lacks a portion of them. The sample contains roughly 150,000 clones, around two thirds of which appear only once. The sequenced material came from PBMCs. These receptors originate from a man aged 25-45 years in good health and CMV-seropositive.

This clone appeared a few times. The chain has TRBV27 and TRBJ1-5; the match to TRBD1 covers 7 bases. Germline-derived CDR1 and CDR2 are MNHEY and SMNVEV (reference sequence). This CDR3 is built from 15 residues. J was trimmed by 3 bases and V by 4 bases; bases with no gene match: 6. Written as DNA, the CDR3 is TGTGCCAGCAGTTCGCTCGGACAGGTCAATCAGCCCCAGCATTTT. It specifies CASSSLGQVNQPQHF.

The chain has TRBV28 and TRBJ2-5, with 8 positions matching TRBD2. CDR3 size: 13 residues. With 6 bases clipped from V and 7 bases from J, the junction kept 7 bases outside the gene matches. In germline, CDR1 is MDHEN, CDR2 SYDVKM. The DNA for the CDR3 is TGTGCCAGCAGGCCTTCCGGGGGGGGGACCCAGTACTTC. Translation gives CASRPSGGGTQYF.

This rearrangement joins TRBV7-2 to TRBJ2-3, with 7 bases identical to TRBD2. The CDR3 totals 15 residues. The V and J ends lost 1 base and 0 bases, in that order; junction bases with no gene match: 1. CDR1 and CDR2 (germline): SGHTA, FQGNSA. CDR3 in amino acids: CASSLGLASTDTQYF. The CDR3 DNA reads TGTGCCAGCAGCTTAGGACTAGCAAGCACAGATACGCAGTATTTT.

CDR3 in amino acids: CASGSKQGRTEAFF. CDR3 coding DNA: TGTGCTAGTGGTTCTAAACAGGGGCGGACTGAAGCTTTCTTT. The chain combines TRBV12-5 with TRBJ1-1, with 7 bases identical to TRBD1. The CDR3 consists of 14 residues. Trimming took 4 bases from V and 5 from J; bases not matched to a gene: 7. Germline lookup yields CDR1 LGHNT and CDR2 FRNRAP.

The chain recombines TRBV6-4 with TRBJ1-1; D might be TRBD1 (6 bases). Trimming took 6 bases from V and 5 from J, leaving 13 bases between them. Per germline, CDR1 MRHNA and CDR2 SNTAGT. The CDR3 loop spans 13 amino acids. The CDR3 DNA reads TGTGCCAGCAGATCGACGAGGGGGACTGAAGCTTTCTTT. Translating gives CASRSTRGTEAFF.

V gene TRBV19 combines with J gene TRBJ2-5; 7 bases align to TRBD2. Germline values: CDR1 LNHDA, CDR2 SQIVND (reference sequence). J was trimmed by 3 bases and V by 5 bases; bases with no gene match: 6. The CDR3 loop spans 14 amino acids. The CDR3 DNA reads as TGTGCCAGTAGTGATAGCGGGCATAAAGAGACCCAGTACTTC. Translation gives CASSDSGHKETQYF. The full variable domain, its missing parts supplied by reference TRBV19 and TRBJ2-5, is DGGITQSPKYLFRKEGQNVTLSCEQNLNHDAMYWYRQDPGQGLRLIYYSQIVNDFQKGDIAEGYSVSREKKESFPLTVTSAQKNPTAFYLCASSDSGHKETQYFGPGTRLLVL.